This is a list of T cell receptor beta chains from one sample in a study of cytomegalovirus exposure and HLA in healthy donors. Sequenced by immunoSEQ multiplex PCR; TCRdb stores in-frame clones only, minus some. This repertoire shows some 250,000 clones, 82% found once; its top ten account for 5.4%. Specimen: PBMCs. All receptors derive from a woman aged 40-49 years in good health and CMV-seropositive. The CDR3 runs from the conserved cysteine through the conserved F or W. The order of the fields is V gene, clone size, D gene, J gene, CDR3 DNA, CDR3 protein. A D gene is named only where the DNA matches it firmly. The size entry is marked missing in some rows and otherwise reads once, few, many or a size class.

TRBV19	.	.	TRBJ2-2	TGTGCCAGTAGTATAAATAGTCCGGGAGCAATGACCGGGGAGCTGTTTTTT	CASSINSPGAMTGELFF
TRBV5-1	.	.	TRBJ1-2	TGCGCCAGCAGCTTGGAAGGACGGGGGAACGGCTACACCTTC	CASSLEGRGNGYTF
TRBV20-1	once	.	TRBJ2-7	TGCAGTGCTAGCGGGACCTACGAGCAGTACTTC	CSASGTYEQYF
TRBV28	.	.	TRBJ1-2	TGTGCCAGCAGTTTACCGGCCAGGCTCTATGGCTACACCTTC	CASSLPARLYGYTF
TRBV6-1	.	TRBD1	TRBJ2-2	TGTGCCAGCAGTGAGAAGGACAGGGGGACCGGGGAGCTGTTTTTT	CASSEKDRGTGELFF
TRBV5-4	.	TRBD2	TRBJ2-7	TGTGCCAGCAGCGGGGGACTAGCGGGGGGGTACGAGCAGTACTTC	CASSGGLAGGYEQYF
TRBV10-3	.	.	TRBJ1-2	TGTGCCATCAGTGAGAACAACAGGGTAGGCTATGGCTACACCTTC	CAISENNRVGYGYTF
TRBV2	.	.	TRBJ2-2	TGTGCCAGCATATTACTAGCAGAGACCGGGGAGCTGTTTTTT	CASILLAETGELFF
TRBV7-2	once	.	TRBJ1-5	TGTGCCAGCACCCTGGGGTGGGGCCAGCCCCAGCATTTT	CASTLGWGQPQHF
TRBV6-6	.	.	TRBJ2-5	TGTGCCAGCAGAAATGCGGGCGATACACAAGAGACCCAGTACTTC	CASRNAGDTQETQYF
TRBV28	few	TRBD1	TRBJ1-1	TGTGCCAGCAGTCCTGACAGGGGGAACACTGAAGCTTTCTTT	CASSPDRGNTEAFF
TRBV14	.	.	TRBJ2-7	TGTGCCAGCAGCCAAGATGGAAGAGGGCGACCCTACGAGCAGTACTTC	CASSQDGRGRPYEQYF
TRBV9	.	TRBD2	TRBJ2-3	TGTGCCAGCAGCGAATTAGCGGGAGGGACCACAGATACGCAGTATTTT	CASSELAGGTTDTQYF
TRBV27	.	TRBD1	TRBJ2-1	TGTGCCAGCAGGGGGACAGGGCTCGATGAGCAGTTCTTC	CASRGTGLDEQFF
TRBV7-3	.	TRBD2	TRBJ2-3	TGTTCCAGCAGCTTAACAGGACTAGCGGCGGATACGCAGTATTTT	CSSSLTGLAADTQYF
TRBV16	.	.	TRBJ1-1	TGTGCCAGCAGCCCGACAGTCAAGGACACTGAAGCTTTCTTT	CASSPTVKDTEAFF
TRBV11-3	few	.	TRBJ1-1	TGTGCCAGCAGCCAGCAGTTAACAGGGAACACTGAAGCTTTCTTT	CASSQQLTGNTEAFF
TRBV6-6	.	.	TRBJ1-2	TGTGCCAGCAGACGAACACAGGGCGTTCGCGGCTACACCTTC	CASRRTQGVRGYTF
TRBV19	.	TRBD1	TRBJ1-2	TGTGCCAGTAGTACGGGGACAGAACGCTATGGCTACACCTTC	CASSTGTERYGYTF
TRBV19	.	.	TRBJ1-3	TGTGCCAGTAGTATTTCTGGGGGGTTAACTGGAAACACCATATATTTT	CASSISGGLTGNTIYF
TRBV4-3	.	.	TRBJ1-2	TGCGCCAGCAGCCAAGGGGAGGGCGTCATTTATGGCTACACCTTC	CASSQGEGVIYGYTF
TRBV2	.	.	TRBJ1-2	TGTGCCAGCAAGAAATACGAGGTGGCGGAAGCAACCTATGGCTACACCTTC	CASKKYEVAEATYGYTF
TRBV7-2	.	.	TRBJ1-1	TGTGCCAGCAGCTTAGCCCAGACAGAACTGTCGAACACTGAAGCTTTCTTT	CASSLAQTELSNTEAFF
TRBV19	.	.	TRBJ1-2	TGTGCCAGTAGTATAACACAGGGAAACTATGGCTACACCTTC	CASSITQGNYGYTF